The clone carrying this T cell receptor beta chain has ten or more counts. The target antigen is unknown. The sample comes from a study of Graves' ophthalmopathy and Graves' hyperthyroidism. Study-wide context: Researchers obtained peripheral blood at initial diagnosis, before any treatment had begun.

Clinical symptoms, serum thyroxine, TRAb, thyroid ultrasound and orbital computed tomography determined diagnosis. Study observations and caveats: Also, most clonotypes expanded in the thyroid above 0.001 frequency appeared in blood. Ophthalmopathy progression was predicted with about 71% sensitivity and roughly 74% specificity.

Germline V gives CDR1 KGHSH, CDR2 LQKENI. The CDR3 sequence is 17 residues long. V was clipped by 3 bases and J by 5 bases; unmatched bases: 14. Amplification of TCR beta CDR3 regions used RNA transcripts. RT-PCR was first run with HTBI primers, then multiplex PCR in a second round. In TCRdb, the multiplex PCR reads were re-called with MiXCR into one record per CDR3 protein. Here the sample spans 200,000 to 250,000 distinct CDR3 sequences, 25% to 30% being singletons. The sequenced material came from peripheral blood. The receptor was derived from a man aged 45-60 years with Graves' ophthalmopathy. The genes are TRBV18 and TRBJ1-2; TRBD1 aligns across 8 bases. DNA for the CDR3: TGTGCCAGCTCACCGCAACAGGGGGAACTCACTTCATATGGCTACACCTTC. Protein sequence: CASSPQQGELTSYGYTF.